The source of this T cell receptor (beta chain) is a study of Tregs in tolerant kidney transplant recipients. Whole-study context: Mixed chimerism was transient after nonmyeloablative marrow transplants from related graft donors.

CDR1 is SEHNR and CDR2 is FQNEAQ in the germline V gene (reference sequence). V gave up 4 bases and J gave up 3 bases; unmatched junction bases: 9. CDR3 length equals 16 residues. Measured with immunoSEQ multiplex PCR; TCRdb has only the in-frame clones, and not every one. The sample contains tens of thousands of clones, over 75% of which appear only once. Unstimulated Tregs (CD4+CD25+CD127-) and CD4+CD25- non-Tregs were sorted from PBMCs. Sample: Tregs from blood, taken before the transplant. The sequence was obtained from a human donor who received a combined kidney and bone marrow transplant. The V and J genes are TRBV7-9 and TRBJ2-7; 10 positions agree with TRBD1. CDR3: CASSSGTGVLNYEQYF. CDR3 coding DNA: TGTGCCAGCAGCTCCGGGACAGGGGTGCTAAACTACGAGCAGTACTTC. The whole variable domain, remainder taken from reference TRBV7-9 and TRBJ2-7, is DTGVSQNPRHKITKRGQNVTFRCDPISEHNRLYWYRQTLGQGPEFLTYFQNEAQLEKSRLLSDRFSAERPKGSFSTLEIQRTEQGDSAMYLCASSSGTGVLNYEQYFGPGTRLTVT.